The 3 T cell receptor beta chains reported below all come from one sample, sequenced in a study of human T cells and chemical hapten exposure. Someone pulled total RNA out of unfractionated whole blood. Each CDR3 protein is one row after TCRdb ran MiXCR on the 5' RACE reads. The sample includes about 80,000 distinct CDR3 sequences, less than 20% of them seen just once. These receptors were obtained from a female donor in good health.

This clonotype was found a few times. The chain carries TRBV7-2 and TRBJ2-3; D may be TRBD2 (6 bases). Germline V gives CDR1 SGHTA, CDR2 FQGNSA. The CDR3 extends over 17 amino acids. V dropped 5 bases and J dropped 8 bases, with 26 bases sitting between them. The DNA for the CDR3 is TGTGCCAGCAGCCAACCCACCGGGAGCCGGGGCGGGCTTACGCAGTATTTT. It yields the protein CASSQPTGSRGGLTQYF.

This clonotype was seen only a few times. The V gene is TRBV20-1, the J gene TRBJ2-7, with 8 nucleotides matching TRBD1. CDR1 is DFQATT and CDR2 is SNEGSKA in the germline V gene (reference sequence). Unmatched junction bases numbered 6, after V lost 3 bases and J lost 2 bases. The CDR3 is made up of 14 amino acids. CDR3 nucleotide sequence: TGCAGTGCTAGTCCCCGACAGGGGCCCTACGAGCAGTACTTC. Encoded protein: CSASPRQGPYEQYF.

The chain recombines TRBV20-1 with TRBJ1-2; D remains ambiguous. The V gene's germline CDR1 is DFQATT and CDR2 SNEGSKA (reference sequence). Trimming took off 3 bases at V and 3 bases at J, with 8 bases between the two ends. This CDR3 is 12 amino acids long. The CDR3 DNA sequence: TGCAGTGCTAGCCCCAGGCACTATGGCTACACCTTC. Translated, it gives CSASPRHYGYTF.